Below, 2 T cell receptor beta chains from the same sample are listed, as sequenced in a study of T cell responses to AZD1222 COVID-19 vaccine. Libraries were prepared by immunoSEQ multiplex PCR; TCRdb keeps only in-frame clonotypes and omits some of them. The sample holds about 150,000 clones, about 90% seen once. Sequences were derived from peripheral blood, sampled on day 0 of AZD1222 vaccination. The receptors shown here come from an adult in good health.

This chain uses TRBV7-2 with TRBJ2-3; D unresolved. Trimming left V 3 bases short and J 6 bases short, with 4 bases between. CDR1 is SGHTA, CDR2 FQGNSA, per germline. The CDR3 is 11 amino acids. DNA of the CDR3: TGTGCCAGCAGCTTTTCCGATACGCAGTATTTT. It encodes CASSFSDTQYF.

This chain connects TRBV6-4 to TRBJ1-5, with D perhaps matching TRBD1 (6 bases). Germline CDR1 reads MRHNA; CDR2 reads SNTAGT. This CDR3 contains 13 residues. V lost 8 bases, J lost 4 bases, and 12 bases lay in between. This CDR3 is CASPTGPNQPQHF. The CDR3 DNA follows: TGTGCCAGCCCCACAGGGCCAAATCAGCCCCAGCATTTT.